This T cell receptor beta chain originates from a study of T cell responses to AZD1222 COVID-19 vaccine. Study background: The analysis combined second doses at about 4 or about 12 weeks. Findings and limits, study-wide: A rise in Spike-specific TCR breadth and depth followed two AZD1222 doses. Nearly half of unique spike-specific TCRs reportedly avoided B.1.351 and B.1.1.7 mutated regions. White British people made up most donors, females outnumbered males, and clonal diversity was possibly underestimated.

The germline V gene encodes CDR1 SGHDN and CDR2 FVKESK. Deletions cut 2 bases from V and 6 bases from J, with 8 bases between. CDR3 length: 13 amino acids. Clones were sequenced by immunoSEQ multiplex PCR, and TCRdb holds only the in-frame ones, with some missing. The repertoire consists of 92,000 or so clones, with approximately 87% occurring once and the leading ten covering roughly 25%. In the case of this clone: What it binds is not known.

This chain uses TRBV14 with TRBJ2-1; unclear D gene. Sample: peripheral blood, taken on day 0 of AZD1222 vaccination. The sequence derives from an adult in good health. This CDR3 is CASSQLTVNEQFF. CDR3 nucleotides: TGTGCCAGCAGCCAACTAACAGTCAATGAGCAGTTCTTC. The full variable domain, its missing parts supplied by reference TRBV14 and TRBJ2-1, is EAGVTQFPSHSVIEKGQTVTLRCDPISGHDNLYWYRRVMGKEIKFLLHFVKESKQDESGMPNNRFLAERTGGTYSTLKVQPAELEDSGVYFCASSQLTVNEQFFGPGTRLTVL.